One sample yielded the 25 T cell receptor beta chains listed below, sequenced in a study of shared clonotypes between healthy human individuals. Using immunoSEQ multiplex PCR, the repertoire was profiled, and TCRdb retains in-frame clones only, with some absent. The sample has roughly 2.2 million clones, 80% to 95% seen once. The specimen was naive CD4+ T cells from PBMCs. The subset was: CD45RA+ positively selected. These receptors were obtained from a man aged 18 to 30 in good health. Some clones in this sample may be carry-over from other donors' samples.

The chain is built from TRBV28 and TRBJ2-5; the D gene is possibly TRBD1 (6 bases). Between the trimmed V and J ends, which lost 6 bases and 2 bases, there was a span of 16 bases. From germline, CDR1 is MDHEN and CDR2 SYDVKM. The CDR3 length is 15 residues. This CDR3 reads CASSPSGTKQETQYF. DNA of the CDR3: TGTGCCAGCAGCCCATCCGGGACAAAACAAGAGACCCAGTACTTC.

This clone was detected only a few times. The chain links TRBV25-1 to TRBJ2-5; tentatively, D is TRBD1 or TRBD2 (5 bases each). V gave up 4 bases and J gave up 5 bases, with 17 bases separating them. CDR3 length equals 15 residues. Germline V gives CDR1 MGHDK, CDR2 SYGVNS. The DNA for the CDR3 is TGTGCCAGCAGTGTTTGGGGACCCACGGGGGAGACCCAGTACTTC. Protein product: CASSVWGPTGETQYF. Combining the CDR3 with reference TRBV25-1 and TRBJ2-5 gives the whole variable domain EADIYQTPRYLVIGTGKKITLECSQTMGHDKMYWYQQDPGMELHLIHYSYGVNSTEKGDLSSESTVSRIRTEHFPLTLESARPSHTSQYLCASSVWGPTGETQYFGPGTRLLVL.

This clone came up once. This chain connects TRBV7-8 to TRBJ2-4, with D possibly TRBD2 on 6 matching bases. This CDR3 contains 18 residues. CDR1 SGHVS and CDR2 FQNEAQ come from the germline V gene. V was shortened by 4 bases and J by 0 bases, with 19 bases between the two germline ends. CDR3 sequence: CASSSGRTKHQAKNIQYF. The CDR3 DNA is TGTGCCAGCAGCTCAGGGAGGACTAAGCATCAAGCCAAAAACATTCAGTACTTC.

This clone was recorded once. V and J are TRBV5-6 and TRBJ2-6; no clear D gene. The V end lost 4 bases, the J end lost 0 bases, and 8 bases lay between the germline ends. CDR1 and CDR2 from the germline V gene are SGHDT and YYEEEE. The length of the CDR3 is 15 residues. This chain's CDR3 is CASSQWNSGANVLTF. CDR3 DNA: TGTGCCAGCAGCCAATGGAACTCTGGGGCCAACGTCCTGACTTTC.

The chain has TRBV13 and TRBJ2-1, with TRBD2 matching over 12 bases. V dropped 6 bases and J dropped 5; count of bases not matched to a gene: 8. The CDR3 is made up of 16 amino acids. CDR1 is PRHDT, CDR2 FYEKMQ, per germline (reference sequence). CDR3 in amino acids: CASRPTSGRFNNEQFF. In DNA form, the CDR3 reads TGTGCCAGCAGGCCAACTAGCGGGAGGTTCAACAATGAGCAGTTCTTC.

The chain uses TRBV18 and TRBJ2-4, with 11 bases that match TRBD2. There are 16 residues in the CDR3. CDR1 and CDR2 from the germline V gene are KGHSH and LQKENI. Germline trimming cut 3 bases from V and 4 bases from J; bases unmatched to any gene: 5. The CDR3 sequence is CASSPGTSGKKNIQYF. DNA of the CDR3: TGTGCCAGCTCACCCGGGACTAGCGGCAAGAAAAACATTCAGTACTTC.

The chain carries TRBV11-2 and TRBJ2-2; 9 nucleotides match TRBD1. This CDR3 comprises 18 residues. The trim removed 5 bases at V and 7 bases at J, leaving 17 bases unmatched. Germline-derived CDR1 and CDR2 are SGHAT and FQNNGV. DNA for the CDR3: TGTGCCAGCAGCCCTAGGGGGAGCTGGACAGGGGTTGGCGGGGAGCTGTTTTTT. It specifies CASSPRGSWTGVGGELFF.

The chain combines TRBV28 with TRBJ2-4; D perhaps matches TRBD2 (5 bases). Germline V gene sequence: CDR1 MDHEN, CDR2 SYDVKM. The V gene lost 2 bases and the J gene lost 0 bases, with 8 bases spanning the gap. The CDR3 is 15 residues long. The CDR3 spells CASSLHRGAKNIQYF. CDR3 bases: TGTGCCAGCAGTTTACACCGGGGAGCCAAAAACATTCAGTACTTC.

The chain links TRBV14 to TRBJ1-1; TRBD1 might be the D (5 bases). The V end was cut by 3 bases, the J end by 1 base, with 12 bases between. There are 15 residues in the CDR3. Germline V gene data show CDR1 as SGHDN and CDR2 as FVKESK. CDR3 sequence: CASSHLGRTNTEAFF. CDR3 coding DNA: TGTGCCAGCAGCCACCTGGGACGGACGAACACTGAAGCTTTCTTT.

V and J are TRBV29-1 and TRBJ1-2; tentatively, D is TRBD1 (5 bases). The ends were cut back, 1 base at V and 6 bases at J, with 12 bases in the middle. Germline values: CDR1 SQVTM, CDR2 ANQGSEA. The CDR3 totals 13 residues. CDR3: CSVEAQGKDGYTF. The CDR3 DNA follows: TGCAGCGTTGAAGCGCAGGGAAAAGATGGCTACACCTTC.

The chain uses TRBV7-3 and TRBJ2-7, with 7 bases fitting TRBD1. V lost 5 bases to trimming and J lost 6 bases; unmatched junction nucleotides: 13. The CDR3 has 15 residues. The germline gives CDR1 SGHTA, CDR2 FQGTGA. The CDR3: CASSLQGQSSSEQYF. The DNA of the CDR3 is TGTGCCAGCAGCCTCCAGGGACAGAGTTCGAGCGAGCAGTACTTC.

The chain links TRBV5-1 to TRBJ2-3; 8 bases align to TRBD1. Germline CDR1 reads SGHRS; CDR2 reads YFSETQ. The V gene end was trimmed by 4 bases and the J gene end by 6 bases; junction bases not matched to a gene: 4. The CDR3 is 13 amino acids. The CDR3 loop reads CASSRTGLDTQYF. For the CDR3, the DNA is TGCGCCAGCAGCCGGACAGGGCTCGATACGCAGTATTTT.

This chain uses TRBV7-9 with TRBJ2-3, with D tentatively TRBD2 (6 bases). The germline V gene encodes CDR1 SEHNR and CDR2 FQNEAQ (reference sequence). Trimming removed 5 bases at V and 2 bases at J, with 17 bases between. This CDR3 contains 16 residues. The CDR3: CASSPGASAYTDTQYF. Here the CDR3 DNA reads TGTGCCAGCAGCCCCGGAGCTAGCGCTTACACAGATACGCAGTATTTT.

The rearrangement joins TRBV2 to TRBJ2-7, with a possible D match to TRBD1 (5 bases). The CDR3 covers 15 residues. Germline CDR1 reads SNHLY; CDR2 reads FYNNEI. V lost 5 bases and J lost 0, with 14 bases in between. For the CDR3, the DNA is TGTGCCAGCAGTCTAGGACGCCAGGGCTCCTACGAGCAGTACTTC. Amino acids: CASSLGRQGSYEQYF.

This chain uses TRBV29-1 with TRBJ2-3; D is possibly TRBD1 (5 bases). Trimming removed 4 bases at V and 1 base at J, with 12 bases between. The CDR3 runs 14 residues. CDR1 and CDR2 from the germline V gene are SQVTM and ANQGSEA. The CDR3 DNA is TGCAGCGTTGGGGGCGGCCCTCGCACAGATACGCAGTATTTT. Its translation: CSVGGGPRTDTQYF.

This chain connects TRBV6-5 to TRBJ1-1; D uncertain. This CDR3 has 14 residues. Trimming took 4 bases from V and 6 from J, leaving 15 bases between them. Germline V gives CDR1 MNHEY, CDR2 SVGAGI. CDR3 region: CASSSGSPGAEAFF. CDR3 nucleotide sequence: TGTGCCAGCAGTTCAGGCTCCCCTGGGGCTGAAGCTTTCTTT.

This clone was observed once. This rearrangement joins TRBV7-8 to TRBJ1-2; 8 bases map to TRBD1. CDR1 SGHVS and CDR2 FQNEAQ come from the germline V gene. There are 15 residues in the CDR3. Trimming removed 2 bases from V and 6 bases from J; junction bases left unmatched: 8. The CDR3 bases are TGTGCCAGCAGCTTAAGACAGGGGACTACGAATGGCTACACCTTC. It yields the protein CASSLRQGTTNGYTF.

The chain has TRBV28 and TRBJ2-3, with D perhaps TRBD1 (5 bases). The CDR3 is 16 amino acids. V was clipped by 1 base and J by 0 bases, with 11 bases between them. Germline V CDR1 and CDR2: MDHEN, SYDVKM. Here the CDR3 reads CASSLFTGFSTDTQYF. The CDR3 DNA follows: TGTGCCAGCAGTTTATTTACAGGCTTTAGCACAGATACGCAGTATTTT.

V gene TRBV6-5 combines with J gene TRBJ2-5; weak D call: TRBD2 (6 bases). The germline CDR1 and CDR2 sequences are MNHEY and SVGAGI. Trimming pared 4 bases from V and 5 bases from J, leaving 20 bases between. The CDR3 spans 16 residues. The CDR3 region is CASSSNLATAGETQYF. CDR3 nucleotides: TGTGCCAGCAGTTCCAACCTTGCCACGGCGGGGGAGACCCAGTACTTC.

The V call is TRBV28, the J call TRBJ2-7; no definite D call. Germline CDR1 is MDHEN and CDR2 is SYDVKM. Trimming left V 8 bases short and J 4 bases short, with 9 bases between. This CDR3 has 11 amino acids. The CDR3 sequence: CASGPVYEQYF. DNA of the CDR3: TGTGCCAGCGGACCGGTATACGAGCAGTACTTC.

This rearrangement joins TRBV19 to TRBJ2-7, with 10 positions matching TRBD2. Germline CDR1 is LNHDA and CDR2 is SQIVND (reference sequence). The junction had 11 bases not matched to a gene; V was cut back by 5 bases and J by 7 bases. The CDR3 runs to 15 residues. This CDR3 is CASSPMGLAGVEQYF. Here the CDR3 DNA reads TGTGCCAGTAGTCCCATGGGGCTAGCGGGAGTGGAGCAGTACTTC.

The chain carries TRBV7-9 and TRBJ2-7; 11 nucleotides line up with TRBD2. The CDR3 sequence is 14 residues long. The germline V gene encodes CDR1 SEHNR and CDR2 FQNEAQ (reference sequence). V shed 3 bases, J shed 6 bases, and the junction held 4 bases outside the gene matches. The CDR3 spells CASSFSGRALEQYF. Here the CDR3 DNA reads TGTGCCAGCAGCTTTAGCGGGAGGGCCCTCGAGCAGTACTTC.

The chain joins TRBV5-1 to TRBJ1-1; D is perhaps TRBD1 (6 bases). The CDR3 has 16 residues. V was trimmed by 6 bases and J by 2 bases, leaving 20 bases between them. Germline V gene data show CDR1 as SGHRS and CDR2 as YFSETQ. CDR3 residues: CASNILHPGENTEAFF. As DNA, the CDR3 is TGCGCCAGCAACATATTACACCCAGGGGAAAACACTGAAGCTTTCTTT.

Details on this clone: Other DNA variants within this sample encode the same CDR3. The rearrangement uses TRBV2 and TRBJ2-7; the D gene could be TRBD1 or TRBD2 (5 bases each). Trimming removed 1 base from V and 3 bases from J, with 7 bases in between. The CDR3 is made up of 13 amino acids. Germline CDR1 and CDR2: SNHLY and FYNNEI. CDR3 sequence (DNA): TGTGCCAGCAGTGAAGAGAGGGGCTACGAGCAGTACTTC. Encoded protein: CASSEERGYEQYF.

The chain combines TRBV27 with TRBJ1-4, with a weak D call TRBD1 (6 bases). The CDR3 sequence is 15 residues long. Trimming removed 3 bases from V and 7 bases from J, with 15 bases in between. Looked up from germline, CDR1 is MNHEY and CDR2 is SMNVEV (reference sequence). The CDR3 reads CASSFRGRGGEKLFF. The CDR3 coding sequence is TGTGCCAGCAGTTTTCGGGGCCGAGGGGGTGAAAAACTGTTTTTT.